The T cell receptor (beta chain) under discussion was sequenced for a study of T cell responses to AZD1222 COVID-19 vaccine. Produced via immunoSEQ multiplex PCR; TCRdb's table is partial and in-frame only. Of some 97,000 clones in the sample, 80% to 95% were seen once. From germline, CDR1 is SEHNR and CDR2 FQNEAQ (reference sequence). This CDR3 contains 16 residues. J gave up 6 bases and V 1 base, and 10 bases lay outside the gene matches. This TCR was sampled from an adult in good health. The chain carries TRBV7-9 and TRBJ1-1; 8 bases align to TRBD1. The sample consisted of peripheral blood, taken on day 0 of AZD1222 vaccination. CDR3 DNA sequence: TGTGCCAGCAGCTTAGAGAGAGGGACAGGCTGGGCTGAAGCTTTCTTT. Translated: CASSLERGTGWAEAFF.